Each of the 2 T cell receptor beta chains below was sequenced from the same sample in a study of T cell responses to AZD1222 COVID-19 vaccine (dated by TCRdb to the early 2020s). This sample's time point label indicates: baseline before first vaccination. The library was produced with the immunoSEQ multiplex PCR assay. Here the immuneACCESS table is served through TCRdb, limited to in-frame sequences with V and J called. Missing clones are a known gap in these copies; in checked studies unresolved V genes cover under half, and the rest lacks a known reason. The sample has 100,000 to 150,000 clones on record, around nine tenths of them singletons. The ten top clones hold roughly 1.8% of the sample. The sample consisted of peripheral blood, taken on day 0 of AZD1222 vaccination. The receptors shown here come from an adult in good health.

The chain recombines TRBV19 with TRBJ1-3; no reliable D call. V was trimmed by 5 bases and J by 1 base, leaving 9 bases between them. Germline values: CDR1 LNHDA, CDR2 SQIVND (reference sequence). This CDR3 contains 14 residues. CDR3 protein: CASSVRASGNTIYF. The CDR3, as DNA: TGTGCCAGTAGTGTAAGAGCTTCTGGAAACACCATATATTTT.

CDR3 in DNA: TGTGCCAGCAGCTTAAGGAATGAGCAGTTCTTC. Its protein product is CASSLRNEQFF. The V gene is TRBV12-3 or TRBV12-4, the J gene TRBJ2-1; D remains unclear. The CDR3 is 11 residues long. V dropped 6 bases and J dropped 7 bases, with 7 bases sitting between them.